The T cell receptor (beta chain) under discussion was sequenced for a study of long-term antiretroviral therapy in people with HIV (dated by TCRdb to between 2021 and 2022). Regarding the study in general: The earliest samples were collected roughly a decade before the 2015 WHO recommendation for immediate ART, at a time when ART was usually postponed until CD4 counts fell. No cross-contamination during QIAcube processing turned up in test extractions that ran a monoclonal T-cell line alongside 33 polyclonal samples. A retrospective serial study tested whether ART initiation and durable HIV suppression were associated with changes in peripheral blood TRB repertoire composition and diversity. Of the 30 or so participants with HIV, about a dozen were female. From some 33 adults with confirmed HIV infection, the cohort provided approximately 190 cryopreserved PBMC samples, gathered serially across a mean of about six years (range 1-12). Overall results and qualifications from the work: CDR3 length ranges in HIV repertoires were narrower than in controls, and network structure suggested an antigen-experienced repertoire with only a slight naive shift after ART. Limited PBMC availability meant only the TCR beta chain was sequenced, without alpha chain pairing. Expanded TRB clones identified before ART initiation dominated the repertoire across all time points, though the dominance fluctuated and decreased in many PLHIV after ART. Starting ART was linked to a significant rise in TRB diversity, yet even with long-term ART the diversity remained significantly lower than in transplant donor controls. Samples dated from 2004 to 2017, and the ART regimens used may be less effective than current ones. No data were available on ART adherence, viral resistance or therapy changes, limiting inferences about post-ART repertoire changes. Unsorted PBMC were profiled instead of sorted CD4+ and CD8+ T cells because pre-ART samples had limited cell numbers.

The germline V gene gives CDR1 as SGHDT and CDR2 as YYEEEE. Measured from the cysteine to the phenylalanine, the CDR3 is 14 residues long. Solely the CDR3 DNA is kept, with 42 bases framed from the first base. At the junction V is shortened by 2 bases and J by 2 bases, with 8 bases in between. The immunoSEQ hsTCRB v3.0 assay was used at survey level resolution to sequence the TRB variable region. A depth of roughly 40,000-55,000 T-cell genomes per sample was targeted for TRB sequencing. Pooled TRB libraries were sequenced on an Illumina MiSeq with a v3 150-cycle kit. The paper's processing steps were these. Repertoire analysis was run in R within a reproducible Nextflow workflow that covered QC, data transformation and analysis. Custom analyses were implemented in LymphoSeq2, an R package for AIRR-Seq data exploration. Several samples that produced fewer than 5000 total TRB sequences were removed, so under 200 HIV repertoires were analyzed. Among the roughly 190 retained HIV repertoires, more than 55 were collected before ART initiation and approximately 130 after ART initiation. Each repertoire was downsampled to 5000 TRB nucleotide sequences, and summary statistics were averaged across 100 downsampling iterations. TRB sequences were retained for analysis only if CDR3 regions of at least seven amino acids were present. Diversity was assessed using a clonality score derived from Shannon entropy and using the Gini coefficient. Repertoire networks linked the top 5000 CDR3 amino acid sequences whenever two sequences differed by an edit distance of one. GLIPH2 predicted antigen specificity groups and MHC restriction for TRB CDR3 amino acid sequences. To flag known associations with CMV, EBV, HIV or tissue antigens, CDR3 amino acid sequences were compared against VDJdb and McPAS-TCR. Pre-ART, post-ART and control groups were compared with Wilcoxon signed-rank tests and Holm-Bonferroni correction. TCRdb's version of the immuneACCESS table is confined to in-frame rearrangements and falls short of the full clone set. An unresolved V gene accounts for under half of the shortfall where checked; the remainder is of unknown origin. Clonal size and the V and J genes are those of that table, whereas D and trimming came from the DNA. For this sample there are around 20,000 clones; around 87% appear just once. In total, the top ten clones hold about 9% of the sample.

In the case of this clone: Its specific antigen is unknown. Nothing much larger sits one base from this clone, and base qualities are not available.

Participants were included only if at least one PBMC sample before ART initiation and at least two post-ART samples were available. Treatment was received in the United States of America by all participants with HIV. Before DNA extraction, cryopreserved samples of 1-10 million PBMC were thawed and washed. At the time of the earliest PBMC sample for each participant with HIV, ages ranged from roughly 23 to 55 years. Per participant, PBMC samples came from 1-4 timepoints prior to ART initiation and 2-8 timepoints following ART initiation, for a median of 7 samples. Serial HIV viral load, CD4+ T-cell count, ART history and demographic data were obtained for every participant. Genomic DNA was extracted from unsorted PBMC with a Qiagen kit on a QIAcube, with processing performed in batches of 12 samples.

The rearranged chain carries TRBV5-6 and TRBJ2-4; perhaps TRBD1 is the D gene, with 6 bases matching. The sequenced sample was unsorted PBMCs, obtained 0.2 years before starting antiretroviral therapy. This sequence originates from a man aged 18 to 35 with HIV. CDR3 region: CASSFTGSKNIQYF. DNA sequence: TGTGCCAGCAGCTTTACAGGGTCCAAAAACATTCAGTACTTC.